This T cell receptor beta chain was captured by sequencing in a study of post-analysis software for immune sequencing data. In the case of this clonotype: Antigen unknown.

Study observations and caveats: Strong co-clustering by F measure was evident for samples that had been prepared in the same batch. Patients showed TRBV5-6, TRBV5-1 and TRBV20-1 among 4 or 5 TRBV segments more frequent than in controls. Among multiple sclerosis patients, normalized Chao1 diversity was significantly below that of controls.

cDNA libraries of TCR beta carried unique molecular identifiers. TCRdb used MiXCR to reprocess the PCR reads, holding one entry per CDR3 protein. The data contain some 700,000 distinct CDR3 sequences, approximately 59% of them singletons. This CDR3 is 13 amino acids long. V lost 1 base and J lost 5; bases outside the gene matches: 2. Germline values: CDR1 SGHDN, CDR2 FVKESK. The source of this sequence is a girl aged 2-10 years with multiple sclerosis. This chain joins TRBV14 and TRBJ2-7; 7 positions match TRBD2. Sequenced: blood. This chain's CDR3 is CASSQGLADEQYF. The CDR3, as DNA: TGTGCCAGCAGCCAAGGGCTAGCGGACGAGCAGTACTTC.